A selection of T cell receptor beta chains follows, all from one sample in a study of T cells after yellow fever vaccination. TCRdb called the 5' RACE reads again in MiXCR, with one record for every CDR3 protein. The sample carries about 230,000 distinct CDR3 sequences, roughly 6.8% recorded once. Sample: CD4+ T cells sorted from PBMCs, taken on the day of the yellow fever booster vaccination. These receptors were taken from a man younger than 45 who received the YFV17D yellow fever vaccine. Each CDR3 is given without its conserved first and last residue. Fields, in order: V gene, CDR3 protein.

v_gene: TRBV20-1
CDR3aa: FAGYYEQY

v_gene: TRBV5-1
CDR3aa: ASRPTDYGYT

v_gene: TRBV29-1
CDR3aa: SLPSGSIYEQY

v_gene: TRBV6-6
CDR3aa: ASSYSGTDTQY

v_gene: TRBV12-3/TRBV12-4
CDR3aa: ASSSGPPALH

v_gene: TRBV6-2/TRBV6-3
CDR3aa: ASRRDPASSYNSPLH

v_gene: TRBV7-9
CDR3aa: ASSIRTGTDTQY

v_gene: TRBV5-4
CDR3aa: ASSLAPGENTEAF

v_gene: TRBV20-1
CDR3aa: SPSGLAKNIQY

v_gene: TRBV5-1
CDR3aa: ASSSQAGGAYDTQY

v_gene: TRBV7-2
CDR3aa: ASSLAATGGSYNEQF

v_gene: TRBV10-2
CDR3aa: ASMTGQGISGANVLT

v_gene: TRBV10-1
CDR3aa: ASRLAGEEAGELF

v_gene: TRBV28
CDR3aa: ASRSGGGQPQH

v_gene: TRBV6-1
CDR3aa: ASSRGEVASEQY

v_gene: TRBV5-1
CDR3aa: ASSFSYEQF

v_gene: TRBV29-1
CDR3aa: SATKGTSNSYEQY

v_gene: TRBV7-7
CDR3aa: ASGGPARPGELF

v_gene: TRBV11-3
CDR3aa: ASSSKVPPGELF

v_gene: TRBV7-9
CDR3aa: ASARQGSTGELF

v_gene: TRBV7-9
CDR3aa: ASSLSGRGGGETQY

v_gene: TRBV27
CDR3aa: ASSLSRFTSGTGTYETQY

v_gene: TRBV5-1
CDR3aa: ASSARDLRGETQY

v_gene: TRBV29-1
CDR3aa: SVRWLAGANEQF

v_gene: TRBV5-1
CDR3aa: ASSLNSGRRADTQY